This T cell receptor beta chain was retrieved from a study of Graves' ophthalmopathy and Graves' hyperthyroidism. The CDR3 has 14 residues. CDR1 is SGDLS, CDR2 YYNGEE, per germline. V lost 0 bases, J lost 5 bases, and 11 bases lay in between. The TCR beta CDR3 regions underwent amplification from RNA transcripts. RT-PCR in the first round used HTBI primers; a second-round multiplex PCR followed. Using its own MiXCR run on the multiplex PCR reads, TCRdb lists one record per CDR3 protein. The sample has 300,000 to 450,000 distinct CDR3 sequences, approximately 17% seen once; the top ten hold 2% to 2.5%. This clonotype has at least ten counts.

The sequence was collected from an adult woman with stable Graves' hyperthyroidism. Sequenced input: peripheral blood. This chain links TRBV9 with TRBJ2-5; D is undetermined. The DNA for the CDR3 is TGTGCCAGCAGCGTAGCGTCTATCCCGGAGACCCAGTACTTC. Encoded protein: CASSVASIPETQYF.